Here is one T cell receptor beta chain with its context. Its cognate antigen is unknown. CDR1 is MNHEY and CDR2 is SVGAGI in the germline V gene. The CDR3 covers 14 residues. V was clipped by 0 bases and J by 12 bases; unmatched bases: 9. TCRdb reanalysed the 5' RACE reads using MiXCR and keeps one entry per CDR3 protein. The sample consists of 180,000 or so distinct CDR3 sequences, around 10% of them appearing once. This sample is part of a study of CD8 T cells in ankylosing spondylitis. Study results and caveats: Reports say disease-linked clones showed up significantly more in matched ankylosing spondylitis synovial fluid.

The chain has TRBV6-5 and TRBJ1-1; 8 bases map to TRBD1. The sequence derives from a male donor with ankylosing spondylitis or in good health (not recorded which). Sequenced sample: blood, either unsorted or a sorted T cell fraction (not recorded which). The CDR3: CASSYSTGQGRPFF. The DNA for the CDR3 is TGTGCCAGCAGTTACTCGACCGGACAGGGTAGGCCTTTCTTT.